This T cell receptor beta chain stems from a study of blood T cell repertoires in COVID-19. Study in general: Sites in the United States, Italy and Spain provided acute and convalescent COVID-19 samples. PBMCs, B-cell-depleted T cells, or T cells were the source of the cDNA or gDNA that made up the material.

Original processing notes: Amplification of reference gene primers provided the estimated nucleated cell counts. The method was immunoSEQ multiplex PCR; TCRdb's version includes in-frame clones alone and lacks a portion of them. Clone size and V and J calls were adopted from that table, with D and trimming inferred from the DNA. The sample consists of under 20,000 clones, 75% to 90% of them appearing once. Germline V gene sequence: CDR1 ENHRY, CDR2 SYGVKD. V dropped 6 bases and J dropped 6 bases, with 12 bases sitting between them. There are 13 residues in the CDR3. This clone has more than one count but fewer than ten.

Sequenced: peripheral blood. The V and J genes are TRBV10-3 and TRBJ1-5; D is undetermined. This TCR came from a man older than 75 with acute or convalescent COVID-19. The CDR3 DNA reads as TGTGCCATCAGAGGAGACGGTTCTCAGCCCCAGCATTTT. Translation: CAIRGDGSQPQHF.